This is a list of T cell receptor beta chains from one sample in a study of cytomegalovirus exposure and HLA in healthy donors. The assay was immunoSEQ multiplex PCR, and TCRdb's table has in-frame clones only and misses some. Here the sample spans some 170,000 clones, almost 80% being singletons. Input material: PBMCs. The receptors were gathered from a woman aged 45-65 years in good health and CMV-seronegative. Both conserved end residues are part of each CDR3. Fields, in order: clone size, V gene, D gene, J gene, CDR3 protein, CDR3 DNA. A D gene is named only where the DNA matches it firmly. Size is omitted from some rows. Given values are once, few, many or a class for expanded clones.

clone size: -; V gene: TRBV6-1; D gene: TRBD2; J gene: TRBJ2-1; CDR3 protein: CASSEPPSGGLGNNEQFF; CDR3 DNA: TGTGCCAGCAGTGAACCTCCTTCGGGGGGACTAGGGAACAATGAGCAGTTCTTC
clone size: -; V gene: TRBV28; D gene: -; J gene: TRBJ1-3; CDR3 protein: CASSFTGLNSGNTIYF; CDR3 DNA: TGTGCCAGCAGTTTCACAGGGCTCAACTCTGGAAACACCATATATTTT
clone size: once; V gene: TRBV5-5; D gene: TRBD2; J gene: TRBJ2-1; CDR3 protein: CASSLPTSVLLNEQFF; CDR3 DNA: TGTGCCAGCAGCCTCCCGACTAGCGTCCTCCTCAATGAGCAGTTCTTC
clone size: -; V gene: TRBV7-2; D gene: -; J gene: TRBJ1-3; CDR3 protein: CASSFSQAGNTIYF; CDR3 DNA: TGTGCCAGCAGCTTCTCACAGGCTGGAAACACCATATATTTT
clone size: -; V gene: TRBV9; D gene: -; J gene: TRBJ1-2; CDR3 protein: CASSVGQDYGYTF; CDR3 DNA: TGTGCCAGCAGCGTAGGGCAGGACTATGGCTACACCTTC
clone size: -; V gene: TRBV11-2; D gene: TRBD2; J gene: TRBJ2-5; CDR3 protein: CASSLLAGKETQYF; CDR3 DNA: TGTGCCAGCAGCTTACTAGCGGGGAAAGAGACCCAGTACTTC
clone size: few; V gene: TRBV13; D gene: -; J gene: TRBJ2-7; CDR3 protein: CASSLEGVHGEQYF; CDR3 DNA: TGTGCCAGCAGCTTAGAGGGAGTTCATGGCGAGCAGTACTTC
clone size: once; V gene: TRBV7-2; D gene: -; J gene: TRBJ2-2; CDR3 protein: CASSLNLAANTGELFF; CDR3 DNA: TGTGCCAGCAGCTTAAATTTGGCGGCGAACACCGGGGAGCTGTTTTTT
clone size: -; V gene: TRBV5-4; D gene: -; J gene: TRBJ2-7; CDR3 protein: CASSLGTIEQYF; CDR3 DNA: TGTGCCAGCAGCTTGGGGACTATAGAGCAGTACTTC
clone size: -; V gene: TRBV6-1; D gene: -; J gene: TRBJ1-1; CDR3 protein: CASSEVWGRDTEAFF; CDR3 DNA: TGTGCCAGCAGTGAAGTCTGGGGGAGGGACACTGAAGCTTTCTTT
clone size: -; V gene: TRBV5-6; D gene: -; J gene: TRBJ1-2; CDR3 protein: CASSPGTRVGGYTF; CDR3 DNA: TGTGCCAGCAGTCCCGGGACTCGGGTAGGTGGCTACACCTTC
clone size: many; V gene: TRBV28; D gene: TRBD1; J gene: TRBJ2-7; CDR3 protein: CASSLIPGTGEWEQYF; CDR3 DNA: TGTGCCAGCAGTTTAATTCCCGGGACAGGGGAGTGGGAGCAGTACTTC
clone size: -; V gene: TRBV10-3; D gene: TRBD2; J gene: TRBJ2-1; CDR3 protein: CAISPTSGSTYNEQFF; CDR3 DNA: TGTGCCATCAGTCCGACTAGCGGGAGTACCTACAATGAGCAGTTCTTC
clone size: few; V gene: TRBV4-3; D gene: -; J gene: TRBJ1-2; CDR3 protein: CASSQVNRVMDGYTF; CDR3 DNA: TGCGCCAGCAGCCAAGTAAACAGGGTTATGGATGGCTACACCTTC
clone size: few; V gene: TRBV6-1; D gene: TRBD1; J gene: TRBJ1-4; CDR3 protein: CASSVIPGQGREKLFF; CDR3 DNA: TGTGCCAGCAGTGTTATCCCCGGACAGGGACGGGAAAAACTGTTTTTT
clone size: -; V gene: TRBV18; D gene: -; J gene: TRBJ1-5; CDR3 protein: CASSLDSAQPQHF; CDR3 DNA: TGTGCCAGCTCACTAGACAGTGCCCAGCCCCAGCATTTT
clone size: -; V gene: TRBV7-9; D gene: -; J gene: TRBJ1-6; CDR3 protein: CASRAGTNDNSPLHF; CDR3 DNA: TGTGCCAGCAGAGCCGGGACAAACGATAATTCACCCCTCCACTTT
clone size: -; V gene: TRBV28; D gene: TRBD2; J gene: TRBJ2-2; CDR3 protein: CASSTPGLVVTGELFF; CDR3 DNA: TGTGCCAGCAGTACGCCGGGACTAGTGGTCACCGGGGAGCTGTTTTTT
clone size: -; V gene: TRBV19; D gene: -; J gene: TRBJ1-1; CDR3 protein: CASSIGANTEAFF; CDR3 DNA: TGTGCCAGTAGTATAGGGGCCAACACTGAAGCTTTCTTT
clone size: -; V gene: TRBV27; D gene: -; J gene: TRBJ2-7; CDR3 protein: CASSLSRQYSTYEQYF; CDR3 DNA: TGTGCCAGCAGTTTATCAAGACAGTACAGTACCTACGAGCAGTACTTC
clone size: -; V gene: TRBV6-6; D gene: -; J gene: TRBJ2-1; CDR3 protein: CASRQANGNEQFF; CDR3 DNA: TGTGCCAGCAGGCAAGCGAACGGCAATGAGCAGTTCTTC
clone size: -; V gene: TRBV30; D gene: -; J gene: TRBJ2-5; CDR3 protein: CAWSVPSRRGQETQYF; CDR3 DNA: TGTGCCTGGAGTGTACCGTCCCGGAGGGGACAAGAGACCCAGTACTTC
clone size: -; V gene: TRBV14; D gene: -; J gene: TRBJ2-3; CDR3 protein: CASSQLSSGDTQYF; CDR3 DNA: TGTGCCAGCAGCCAGTTGAGCTCAGGGGATACGCAGTATTTT
clone size: -; V gene: TRBV14; D gene: TRBD1; J gene: TRBJ1-3; CDR3 protein: CASSQVGTGNRPSTIYF; CDR3 DNA: TGTGCCAGCAGCCAAGTGGGGACAGGGAACCGGCCGAGCACCATATATTTT
clone size: -; V gene: TRBV20-1; D gene: -; J gene: TRBJ1-2; CDR3 protein: CSASDGMFF; CDR3 DNA: TGCAGTGCTTCGGACGGGATGTTCTTC
clone size: -; V gene: TRBV18; D gene: -; J gene: TRBJ2-1; CDR3 protein: CASSRATPVSYNEQFF; CDR3 DNA: TGTGCCAGCTCACGGGCCACCCCGGTCTCCTACAATGAGCAGTTCTTC
clone size: -; V gene: TRBV5-6; D gene: -; J gene: TRBJ1-2; CDR3 protein: CASSSRDIGYGYTF; CDR3 DNA: TGTGCCAGCAGCTCCCGGGACATAGGCTATGGCTACACCTTC
clone size: -; V gene: TRBV28; D gene: -; J gene: TRBJ2-7; CDR3 protein: CASSLFLRDRDFLGREGGGEQYF; CDR3 DNA: TGTGCCAGCAGTTTATTTCTCCGGGACAGGGACTTCCTCGGGAGGGAAGGAGGTGGCGAGCAGTACTTC
clone size: -; V gene: TRBV23-1; D gene: TRBD2; J gene: TRBJ2-1; CDR3 protein: CASSQSKRGSYDEQFF; CDR3 DNA: TGCGCCAGCAGTCAATCTAAGCGGGGGAGTTACGATGAGCAGTTCTTC
clone size: -; V gene: TRBV7-2; D gene: TRBD2; J gene: TRBJ2-7; CDR3 protein: CATGLATYEQYF; CDR3 DNA: TGTGCCACCGGACTAGCGACCTACGAGCAGTACTTC
clone size: few; V gene: TRBV6-5; D gene: -; J gene: TRBJ2-7; CDR3 protein: CASSYRQAYEQYF; CDR3 DNA: TGTGCCAGCAGTTACCGACAGGCCTACGAGCAGTACTTC
clone size: -; V gene: TRBV5-6; D gene: TRBD1; J gene: TRBJ2-3; CDR3 protein: CASSLVGTERDTQYF; CDR3 DNA: TGTGCCAGCAGCTTGGTAGGGACAGAGCGAGATACGCAGTATTTT
clone size: -; V gene: TRBV6-4; D gene: -; J gene: TRBJ1-2; CDR3 protein: CASSSNQYYGYTF; CDR3 DNA: TGTGCCAGCAGCTCGAATCAGTACTATGGCTACACCTTC
clone size: -; V gene: TRBV19; D gene: -; J gene: TRBJ1-5; CDR3 protein: CASSMTPTTDNQPQHF; CDR3 DNA: TGTGCCAGTAGTATGACCCCAACGACTGACAATCAGCCCCAGCATTTT
clone size: -; V gene: TRBV4-3; D gene: TRBD1; J gene: TRBJ1-4; CDR3 protein: CASSQDLQGIGLVTNEKLFF; CDR3 DNA: TGCGCCAGCAGCCAAGATCTACAGGGGATAGGTCTGGTAACTAATGAAAAACTGTTTTTT
clone size: few; V gene: TRBV11-2; D gene: -; J gene: TRBJ2-1; CDR3 protein: CASSQGTQKYNEQFF; CDR3 DNA: TGTGCCAGCAGCCAAGGGACTCAGAAATACAATGAGCAGTTCTTC
clone size: -; V gene: TRBV4-3; D gene: -; J gene: TRBJ1-2; CDR3 protein: CASSQARGGDRGGYTF; CDR3 DNA: TGCGCCAGCAGCCAAGCCCGGGGGGGGGACCGCGGTGGCTACACCTTC
clone size: few; V gene: TRBV5-1; D gene: -; J gene: TRBJ2-5; CDR3 protein: CASSLTTNKETQYF; CDR3 DNA: TGCGCCAGCAGCTTGACGACTAATAAAGAGACCCAGTACTTC
clone size: -; V gene: TRBV7-6; D gene: TRBD1; J gene: TRBJ2-5; CDR3 protein: CASSLAPDRFGETQYF; CDR3 DNA: TGTGCCAGCAGCTTAGCCCCGGACAGGTTTGGCGAGACCCAGTACTTC
clone size: -; V gene: TRBV28; D gene: -; J gene: TRBJ1-4; CDR3 protein: CASSSQGLYEKLFF; CDR3 DNA: TGTGCCAGCAGTTCACAGGGATTATATGAAAAACTGTTTTTT
clone size: once; V gene: TRBV5-1; D gene: TRBD2; J gene: TRBJ2-1; CDR3 protein: CASSLPSGDYNEQFF; CDR3 DNA: TGCGCCAGCAGCTTACCTAGCGGGGATTACAATGAGCAGTTCTTC
clone size: -; V gene: TRBV4-3; D gene: -; J gene: TRBJ2-1; CDR3 protein: CASSLGHYNEQFF; CDR3 DNA: TGCGCCAGCAGCCTTGGACACTACAATGAGCAGTTCTTC
clone size: -; V gene: TRBV28; D gene: TRBD2; J gene: TRBJ2-5; CDR3 protein: CASSRPGLAGSTQETQYF; CDR3 DNA: TGTGCCAGCAGCCGTCCCGGACTAGCGGGGAGTACTCAAGAGACCCAGTACTTC
clone size: few; V gene: TRBV9; D gene: -; J gene: TRBJ2-7; CDR3 protein: CASSALRGEQYF; CDR3 DNA: TGTGCCAGCAGCGCTCTCAGGGGTGAGCAGTACTTC
clone size: few; V gene: TRBV6-1; D gene: -; J gene: TRBJ1-2; CDR3 protein: CASSEPGLKGYTF; CDR3 DNA: TGTGCCAGCAGTGAGCCCGGTCTGAAAGGCTACACCTTC